The clone carrying this T cell receptor (beta chain) was recorded many times. Its matching antigen is unknown. Each CDR3 protein is one row after TCRdb ran MiXCR on the 5' RACE reads. This table holds about 33,000 distinct CDR3 sequences, 5% found once. This specimen belongs to a study of early T cells in non-severe SARS-CoV-2 infection. Study in general: Alpha and beta chains were unpaired, from unsorted whole-blood bulk RNA.

The study, taken as a whole, reports: Lookups in VDJdb leaned toward anti-spike CD8 responses and missed private and CD4 specificities.

The sample consisted of whole blood. The sequence was obtained from an adult who was a healthcare worker with PCR-confirmed SARS-CoV-2 infection or an uninfected control (not recorded which).

CDR3 nucleotides: TGTGCCAGCAGTGACTCGGGGGGTCAGGCAGATACGCAGTATTTT. This gives the protein CASSDSGGQADTQYF. This rearrangement joins TRBV6-4 to TRBJ2-3, with D perhaps TRBD2 (6 bases). V lost 0 bases and J 4 bases, leaving 11 bases between the germline ends. Germline V gene lookup returns CDR1 MRHNA and CDR2 SNTAGT. This CDR3 is 15 amino acids long.